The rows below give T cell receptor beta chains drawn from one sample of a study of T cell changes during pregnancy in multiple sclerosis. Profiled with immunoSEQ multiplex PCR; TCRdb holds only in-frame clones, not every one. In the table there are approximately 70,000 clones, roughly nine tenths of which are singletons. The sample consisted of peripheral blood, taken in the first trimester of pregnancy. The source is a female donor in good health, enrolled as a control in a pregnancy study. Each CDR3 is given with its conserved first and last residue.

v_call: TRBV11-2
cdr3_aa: CASSFRGAGGDTQYF

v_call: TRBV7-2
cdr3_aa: CASSRGLAGVNEQFF

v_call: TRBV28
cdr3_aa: CASSQGLAGAYEQYF

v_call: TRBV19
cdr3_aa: CASSTLDGVTQYF

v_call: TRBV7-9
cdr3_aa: CASSSRTGVYEQYF

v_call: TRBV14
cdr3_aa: CASSQLKGQGYEQYF

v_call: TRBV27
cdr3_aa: CASSFFGTRGNEQFF

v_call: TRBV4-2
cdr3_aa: CASSQARTANNEQFF

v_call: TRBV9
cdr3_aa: CASSPHSTLYTDTQYF

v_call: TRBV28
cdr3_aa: CASSSDRVTATNEKLFF

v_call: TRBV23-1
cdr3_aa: CASSSQAGSYEQYF

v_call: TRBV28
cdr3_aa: CASSLIRGSGELFF

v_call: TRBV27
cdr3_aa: CASSLTGAITEAFF

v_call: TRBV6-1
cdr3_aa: CASSEWGDGTGELFF

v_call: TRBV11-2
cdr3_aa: CASSLGRDRGTEKLFF

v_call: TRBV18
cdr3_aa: CASSPTSGNEQFF

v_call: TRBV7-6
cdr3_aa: CASSLGTAVGTDTQYF

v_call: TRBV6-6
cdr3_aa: CASSMLQGDTEAFF

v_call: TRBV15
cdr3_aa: CATSRTSGTGFTGELFF

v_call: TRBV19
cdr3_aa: CASSTRTGNYEQYF

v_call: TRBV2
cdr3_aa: CASIPETSGSYEQYF

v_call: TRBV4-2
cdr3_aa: CASSQVAGEVETQYF

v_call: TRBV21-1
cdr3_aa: CASSKDGTSGRAWQRTGELFF

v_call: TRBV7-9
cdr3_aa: CASSSAGAGTLREQYF

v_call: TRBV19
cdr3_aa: CATSSAPLDEQFF

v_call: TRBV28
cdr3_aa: CASSLERRGTQYF

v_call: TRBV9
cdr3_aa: CASSARDSWILPQHF

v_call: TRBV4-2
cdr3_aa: CASSQVRRRETEAFF

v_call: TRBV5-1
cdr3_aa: CASSLGRTSGDLTDTQYF

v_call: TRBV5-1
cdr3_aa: CASSLDGRTSDRTDTQYF

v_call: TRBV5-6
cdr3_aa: CASSLWTGGGTDTQYF

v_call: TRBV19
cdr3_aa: CATGGSSPEAFF

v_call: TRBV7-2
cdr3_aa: CASSPLGSIRYEQYF

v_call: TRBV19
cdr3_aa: CASSPPGQQETQYF

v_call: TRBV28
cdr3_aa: CASRHRTGNQPQHF

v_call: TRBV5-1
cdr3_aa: CASSLVGRGYEQYF

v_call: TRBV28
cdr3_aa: CASSRAGKDRAFVQYF

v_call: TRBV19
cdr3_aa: CASSPRETNEKLFF

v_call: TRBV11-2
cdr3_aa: CASSRPTPYTEAFF

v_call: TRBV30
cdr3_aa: CAWFQGAGTQYF

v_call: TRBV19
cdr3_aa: CASSPTLIFRDRADF

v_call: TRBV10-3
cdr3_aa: CAISFRDPGGTSGINEQFF

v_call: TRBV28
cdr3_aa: CASKTAYLGDNYGYTF

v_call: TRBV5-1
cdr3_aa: CASSLLRGPYQPQHF

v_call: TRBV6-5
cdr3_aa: CASSYSGRGSTYEQYF

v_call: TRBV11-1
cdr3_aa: CASTDPQGLAGSTDGAQYF

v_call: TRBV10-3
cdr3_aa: CPHWPPPAETGELFF

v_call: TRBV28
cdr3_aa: CASSPKGLAEDQQFF

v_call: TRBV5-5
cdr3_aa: CASSLGLAGLKTQYF

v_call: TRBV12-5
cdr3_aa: CASGFWVQGARENTEAFF

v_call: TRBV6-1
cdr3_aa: CASSQQGNTGELFF

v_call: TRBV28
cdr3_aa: CASSRPGTGMTDGYTF